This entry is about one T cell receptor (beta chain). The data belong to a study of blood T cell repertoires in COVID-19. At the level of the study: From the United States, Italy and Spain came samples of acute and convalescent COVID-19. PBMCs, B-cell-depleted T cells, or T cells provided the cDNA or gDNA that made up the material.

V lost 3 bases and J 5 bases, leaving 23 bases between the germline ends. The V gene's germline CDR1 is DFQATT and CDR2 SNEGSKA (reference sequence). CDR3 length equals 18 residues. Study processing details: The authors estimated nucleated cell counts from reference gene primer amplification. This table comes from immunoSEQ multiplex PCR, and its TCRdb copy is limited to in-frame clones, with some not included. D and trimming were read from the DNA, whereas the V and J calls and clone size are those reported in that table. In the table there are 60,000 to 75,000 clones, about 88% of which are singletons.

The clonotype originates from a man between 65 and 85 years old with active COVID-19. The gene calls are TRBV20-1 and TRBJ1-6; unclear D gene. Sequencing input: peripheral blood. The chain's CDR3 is CSASRDAGPGFHNSPLHF. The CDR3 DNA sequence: TGCAGTGCTAGTCGCGACGCGGGCCCCGGGTTTCATAATTCACCCCTCCACTTT.